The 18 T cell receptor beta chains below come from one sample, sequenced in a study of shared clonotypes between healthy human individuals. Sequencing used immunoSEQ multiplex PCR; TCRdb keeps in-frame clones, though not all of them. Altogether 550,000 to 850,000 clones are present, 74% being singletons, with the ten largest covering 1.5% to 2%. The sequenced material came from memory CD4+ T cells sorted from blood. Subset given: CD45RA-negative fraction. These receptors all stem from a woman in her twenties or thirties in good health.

In nucleotides, the CDR3 is TGTGCCAGCAGCCCCCCAGGAGCGGGAGGGTACAATGAGCAGTTCTTC. Amino acid sequence: CASSPPGAGGYNEQFF. The chain recombines TRBV7-9 with TRBJ2-1, with 10 bases aligning to TRBD2. CDR3 length: 16 residues. V lost 5 bases, J lost 4 bases, and 8 bases stayed unmatched. Germline CDR1 SEHNR, CDR2 FQNEAQ (reference sequence).

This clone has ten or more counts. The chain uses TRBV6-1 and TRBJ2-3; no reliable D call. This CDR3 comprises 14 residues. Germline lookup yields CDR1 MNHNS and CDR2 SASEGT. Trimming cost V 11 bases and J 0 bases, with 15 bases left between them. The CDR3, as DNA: TGTGCCTCTTGGACCGGGCTGAGCACAGATACGCAGTATTTT. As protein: CASWTGLSTDTQYF.

CDR3 in DNA: TGTGCCAGCATTATGCTCAGGGGTGGTTGGACCGGGGAGCTGTTTTTT. Protein product: CASIMLRGGWTGELFF. The chain combines TRBV27 with TRBJ2-2; weak D call: TRBD1 (6 bases). CDR1 MNHEY and CDR2 SMNVEV come from the germline V gene (reference sequence). Trimming left V 7 bases short and J 5 bases short, with 20 bases between. The CDR3 is 16 amino acids.

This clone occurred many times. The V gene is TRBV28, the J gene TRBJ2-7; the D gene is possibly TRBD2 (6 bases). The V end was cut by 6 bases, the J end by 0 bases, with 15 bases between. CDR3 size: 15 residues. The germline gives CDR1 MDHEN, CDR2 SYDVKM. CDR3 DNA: TGTGCCAGCAGCGCTCCTAGCGAGAGCTCCTACGAGCAGTACTTC. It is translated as CASSAPSESSYEQYF.

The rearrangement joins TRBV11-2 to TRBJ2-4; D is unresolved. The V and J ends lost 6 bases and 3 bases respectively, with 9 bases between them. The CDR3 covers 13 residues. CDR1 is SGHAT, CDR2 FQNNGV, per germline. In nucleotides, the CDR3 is TGTGCCAGCAGGTCCAATAGCAAAAACATTCAGTACTTC. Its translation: CASRSNSKNIQYF.

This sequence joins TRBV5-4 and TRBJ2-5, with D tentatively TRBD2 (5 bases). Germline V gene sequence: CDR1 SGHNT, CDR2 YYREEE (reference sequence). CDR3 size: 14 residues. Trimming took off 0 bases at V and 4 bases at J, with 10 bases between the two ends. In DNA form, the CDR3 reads TGTGCCAGCAGCTTGGGACCCGGAGGAGAGACCCAGTACTTC. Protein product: CASSLGPGGETQYF.

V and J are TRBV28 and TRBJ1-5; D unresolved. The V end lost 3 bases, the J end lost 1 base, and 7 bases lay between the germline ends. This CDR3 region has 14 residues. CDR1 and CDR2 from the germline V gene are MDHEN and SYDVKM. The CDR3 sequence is CASSFTGSNQPQHF. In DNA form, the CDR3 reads TGTGCCAGCAGTTTCACCGGCAGCAATCAGCCCCAGCATTTT.

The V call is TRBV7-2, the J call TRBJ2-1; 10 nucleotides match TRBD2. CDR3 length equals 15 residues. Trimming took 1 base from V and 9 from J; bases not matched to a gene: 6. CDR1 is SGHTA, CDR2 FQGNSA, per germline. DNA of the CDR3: TGTGCCAGCAGCTTAGAGCTAGCGGGAGCCACTGAGCAGTTCTTC. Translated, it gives CASSLELAGATEQFF. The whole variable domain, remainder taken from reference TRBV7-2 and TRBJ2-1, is GAGVSQSPSNKVTEKGKDVELRCDPISGHTALYWYRQSLGQGLEFLIYFQGNSAPDKSGLPSDRFSAERTGGSVSTLTIQRTQQEDSAVYLCASSLELAGATEQFFGPGTRLTVL.

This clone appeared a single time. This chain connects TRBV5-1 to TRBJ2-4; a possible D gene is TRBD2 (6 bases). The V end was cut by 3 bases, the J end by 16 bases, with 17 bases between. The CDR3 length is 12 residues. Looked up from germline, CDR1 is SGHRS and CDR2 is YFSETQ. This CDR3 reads CASSWLGGLGYF. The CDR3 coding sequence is TGCGCCAGCAGCTGGCTGGGGGGACTGGGATACTTC. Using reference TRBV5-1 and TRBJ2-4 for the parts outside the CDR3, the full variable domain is KAGVTQTPRYLIKTRGQQVTLSCSPISGHRSVSWYQQTPGQGLQFLFEYFSETQRNKGNFPGRFSGRQFSNSRSEMNVSTLELGDSALYLCASSWLGGLGYFGAGTRLSVL.

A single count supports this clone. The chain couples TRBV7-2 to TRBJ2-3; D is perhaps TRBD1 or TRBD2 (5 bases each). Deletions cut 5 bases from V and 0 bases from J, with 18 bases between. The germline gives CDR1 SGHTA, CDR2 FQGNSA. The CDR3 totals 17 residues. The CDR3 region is CASSLAPFGASTDTQYF. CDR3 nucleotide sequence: TGTGCCAGCAGCCTTGCGCCCTTCGGGGCTAGCACAGATACGCAGTATTTT.

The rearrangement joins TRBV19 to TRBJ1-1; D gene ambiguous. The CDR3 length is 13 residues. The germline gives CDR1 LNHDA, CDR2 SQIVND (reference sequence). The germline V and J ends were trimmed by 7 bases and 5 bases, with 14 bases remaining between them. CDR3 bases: TGTGCCAGTATTAATACGGGAGGGACTGAAGCTTTCTTT. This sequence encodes CASINTGGTEAFF.

The CDR3 DNA reads as TGTGCCAGCAGTGGACTGACAGGGGGCGCGAAAGGGGGTAATGAAAAACTGTTTTTT. Its protein product is CASSGLTGGAKGGNEKLFF. The V gene is TRBV6-1, the J gene TRBJ1-4; TRBD1 aligns across 10 bases. V trimming: 4 bases; J trimming: 4 bases; junction bases outside the gene matches: 15. The length of the CDR3 is 19 residues. The germline gives CDR1 MNHNS, CDR2 SASEGT.

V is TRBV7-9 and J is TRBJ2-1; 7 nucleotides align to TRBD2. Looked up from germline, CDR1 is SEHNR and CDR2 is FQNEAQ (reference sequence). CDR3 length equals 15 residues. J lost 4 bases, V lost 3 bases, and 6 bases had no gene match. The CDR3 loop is CASSLSRAGYNEQFF. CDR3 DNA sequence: TGTGCCAGCAGCTTGTCCCGAGCGGGGTACAATGAGCAGTTCTTC.

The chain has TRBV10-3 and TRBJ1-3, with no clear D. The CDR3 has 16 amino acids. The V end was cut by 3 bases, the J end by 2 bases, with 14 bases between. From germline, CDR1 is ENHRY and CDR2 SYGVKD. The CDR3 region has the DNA TGTGCCATCAGTGATAATGGAGGTCTTGCTGGAAACACCATATATTTT. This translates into CAISDNGGLAGNTIYF.

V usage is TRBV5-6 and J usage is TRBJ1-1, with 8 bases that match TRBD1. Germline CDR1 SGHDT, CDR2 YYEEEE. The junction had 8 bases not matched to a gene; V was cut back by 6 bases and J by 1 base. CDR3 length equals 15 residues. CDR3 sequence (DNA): TGTGCCAGCAACAACCTGGACAGGGCGAACACTGAAGCTTTCTTT. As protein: CASNNLDRANTEAFF.

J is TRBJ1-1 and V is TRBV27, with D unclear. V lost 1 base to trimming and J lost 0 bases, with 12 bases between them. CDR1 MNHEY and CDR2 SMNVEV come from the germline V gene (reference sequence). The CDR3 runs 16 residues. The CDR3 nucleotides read TGTGCCAGCAGTTTATTCGTTGGGCAGATGAACACTGAAGCTTTCTTT. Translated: CASSLFVGQMNTEAFF.

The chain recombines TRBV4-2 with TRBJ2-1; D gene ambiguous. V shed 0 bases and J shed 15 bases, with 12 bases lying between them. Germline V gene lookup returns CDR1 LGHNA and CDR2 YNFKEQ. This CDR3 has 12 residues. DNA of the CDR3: TGTGCCAGCAGCCAAGATCCTCTTATTCGGTTCTTC. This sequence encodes CASSQDPLIRFF.

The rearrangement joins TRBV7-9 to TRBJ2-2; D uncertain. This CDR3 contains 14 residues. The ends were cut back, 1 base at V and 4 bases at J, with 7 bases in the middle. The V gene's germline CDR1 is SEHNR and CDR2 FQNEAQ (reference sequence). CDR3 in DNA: TGTGCCAGCAGCTTAGTTTGGTCCACCGGGGAGCTGTTTTTT. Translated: CASSLVWSTGELFF.